This T cell receptor beta chain was documented in a study of blood T cell repertoires in COVID-19. Study background: Both acute and convalescent COVID-19 samples were obtained from the United States, Italy and Spain. T cells, B-cell-depleted T cells, or PBMCs provided the cDNA or gDNA that served as material.

As processed by the authors: Counts of nucleated cells, estimated from reference gene primer amplification, were obtained. Only in-frame clones appear in the TCRdb table, and some are missing; sequencing was by immunoSEQ multiplex PCR. V and J calls and clone size are given by that table; D and trimming were obtained from the DNA. The table lists fewer than 80,000 clones, around nine tenths of them singletons. The CDR3 is 14 residues long. V was trimmed by 3 bases and J by 4 bases, leaving 12 bases between them. CDR1 and CDR2 from the germline V gene are SNHLY and FYNNEI. The clonotype originates from a woman aged 50 to 65 with active or convalescent COVID-19. Sequencing used peripheral blood. This rearrangement joins TRBV2 to TRBJ1-1; tentatively, D is TRBD1 (5 bases). The CDR3 nucleotides read TGTGCCAGCAGTGAGTGGGGCGGGGGCACTGAAGCTTTCTTT. Its protein product is CASSEWGGGTEAFF. Full variable domain (rest looked up from reference TRBV2 and TRBJ1-1): EPEVTQTPSHQVTQMGQEVILRCVPISNHLYFYWYRQILGQKVEFLVSFYNNEISEKSEIFDDQFSVERPDGSNFTLKIRSTKLEDSAMYFCASSEWGGGTEAFFGQGTRLTVV.